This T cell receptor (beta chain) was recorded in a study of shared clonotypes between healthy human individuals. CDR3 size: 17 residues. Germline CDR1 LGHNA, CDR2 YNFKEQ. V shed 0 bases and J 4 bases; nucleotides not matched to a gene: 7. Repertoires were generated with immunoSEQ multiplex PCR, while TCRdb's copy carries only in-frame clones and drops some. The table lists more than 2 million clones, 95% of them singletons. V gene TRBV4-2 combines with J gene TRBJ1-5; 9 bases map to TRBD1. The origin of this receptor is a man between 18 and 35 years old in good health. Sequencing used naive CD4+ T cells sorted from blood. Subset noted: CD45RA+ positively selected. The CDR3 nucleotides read TGTGCCAGCAGCCAAGATCTACTTGGACAGGGGAATCAGCCCCAGCATTTT. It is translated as CASSQDLLGQGNQPQHF.